Following are 9 T cell receptor beta chains from one sample sequenced in a study of blood T cell repertoires in COVID-19. The protocol was immunoSEQ multiplex PCR, while the TCRdb copy is restricted to in-frame clones and leaves out a portion. Found here are under 70,000 clones, more than 80% of them singletons; the top ten hold 13% to 15%. The sample was peripheral blood. These receptor sequences come from a human donor with active COVID-19. The donor label of this sample is uncertain.

The chain couples TRBV24-1 to TRBJ2-1; D gene ambiguous. CDR1 is KGHDR and CDR2 is SFDVKD in the germline V gene. The CDR3 is made up of 13 amino acids. Trimming took off 9 bases at V and 0 bases at J, with 8 bases between the two ends. Here the CDR3 DNA reads TGTGCCACCGGGCCTAACTCCTACAATGAGCAGTTCTTC. Translation gives CATGPNSYNEQFF.

This clone occurred once. This chain links TRBV19 with TRBJ1-5; 8 positions agree with TRBD1. This CDR3 region has 17 residues. The germline gives CDR1 LNHDA, CDR2 SQIVND (reference sequence). Unmatched junction bases numbered 7, after V lost 3 bases and J lost 0 bases. Here the CDR3 reads CASSIGQGSNSNQPQHF. As DNA, the CDR3 is TGTGCCAGTAGTATCGGACAGGGTTCAAATAGCAATCAGCCCCAGCATTTT.

The genes are TRBV3-1 (or the pseudogene TRBV3-2) and TRBJ2-1, with D maybe TRBD2 (6 bases). The CDR3 runs 13 residues. The V and J ends lost 3 bases and 9 bases respectively, with 12 bases between them. In germline, CDR1 is LGHDT, CDR2 YNNKEL (reference sequence). Written as DNA, the CDR3 is TGTGCCAGCAGCCACCCCCTAGCGCCTGAGCAGTTCTTC. It encodes CASSHPLAPEQFF.

The chain couples TRBV15 to TRBJ2-7; 7 bases map to TRBD2. Unmatched junction bases numbered 11, after V lost 5 bases and J lost 4 bases. The CDR3 consists of 15 residues. Germline CDR1 is LNHNV and CDR2 is YYDKDF (reference sequence). CDR3 residues: CATSGPLADQYEQYF. The DNA for the CDR3 is TGTGCCACCAGCGGGCCGCTAGCGGATCAATACGAGCAGTACTTC.

The rearrangement joins TRBV21-1 to TRBJ1-5; no DNA check was done on the table's D call, TRBD1. TRBV21-1 is flagged as a pseudogene. The CDR3 runs to 17 residues. The CDR3 loop reads CASSKDRRLVPNQPQHF. The DNA for the CDR3 is TGTGCCAGCAGCAAGGACAGGCGGTTGGTCCCCAATCAGCCCCAGCATTTT.

This clone showed up just once. The J gene is TRBJ1-5, the V gene TRBV28; perhaps TRBD1 as D (5 bases). Trimming took off 5 bases at V and 6 bases at J, with 17 bases between the two ends. CDR3 length: 15 amino acids. Germline V CDR1 and CDR2: MDHEN, SYDVKM. The CDR3 coding sequence is TGTGCCAGCAGTCGGGGGGTCTTGCCGGGTCAGCCCCAGCATTTT. Translating gives CASSRGVLPGQPQHF.

The J gene is TRBJ2-3, the V gene TRBV19; 7 bases match TRBD1. Germline CDR1 reads LNHDA; CDR2 reads SQIVND (reference sequence). V shed 6 bases, J shed 0 bases, and the junction held 6 bases outside the gene matches. This CDR3 spans 15 amino acids. CDR3 sequence (DNA): TGTGCCAGTAGAAGTAGGGGGCCAAGCACAGATACGCAGTATTTT. Its protein product is CASRSRGPSTDTQYF.

The chain uses TRBV9 and TRBJ1-5; 11 bases map to TRBD1. The length of the CDR3 is 18 residues. Trimming took 3 bases from V and 0 from J; bases not matched to a gene: 8. Germline lookup yields CDR1 SGDLS and CDR2 YYNGEE. The CDR3: CASSAQQGQGDSNQPQHF. The CDR3 nucleotides are TGTGCCAGCAGCGCCCAGCAGGGACAGGGGGATAGCAATCAGCCCCAGCATTTT.

The chain links TRBV29-1 to TRBJ1-5, with 7 bases lining up with TRBD1. Trimming cost V 6 bases and J 0 bases; bases outside gene matches: 5. The CDR3 totals 14 residues. CDR1 SQVTM and CDR2 ANQGSEA come from the germline V gene. CDR3 amino acids: CSVETGNSNQPQHF. The DNA of the CDR3 is TGCAGCGTAGAGACAGGGAATAGCAATCAGCCCCAGCATTTT.